This T cell receptor (beta chain) derives from a study of regulatory T cells in long-lasting Graves disease. The time point here: persistent/refractory GD, antithyroid drugs over 5 years with positive TRAb. After RNA was extracted from PBMCs, the TCR library was made from it. In building TCR beta libraries, iRepertoire HTBI primers were used together with Arm-PCR of CDR3 regions. TCRdb processed the multiplex PCR reads anew with MiXCR; each CDR3 protein has one entry. The data show 450,000 or so distinct CDR3 sequences, around 20% seen once. CDR1 is LNHDA, CDR2 SQIVND, per germline (reference sequence). This CDR3 is built from 15 residues. The V end was cut by 10 bases, the J end by 0 bases, with 16 bases between.

The specimen comprised peripheral blood mononuclear cells (PBMCs), sampled when the disease was refractory, from a patient treated with antithyroid drugs. V gene TRBV19 combines with J gene TRBJ2-4; D is uncertain. The sequence was obtained from a female donor with Graves disease. Here the CDR3 DNA reads TGTGCCACCTCCCCGGTTAGTCTAGCCAAAAACATTCAGTACTTC. Residues: CATSPVSLAKNIQYF. Complete variable domain (other parts from reference TRBV19 and TRBJ2-4): DGGITQSPKYLFRKEGQNVTLSCEQNLNHDAMYWYRQDPGQGLRLIYYSQIVNDFQKGDIAEGYSVSREKKESFPLTVTSAQKNPTAFYLCATSPVSLAKNIQYFGAGTRLSVL.